This TCR beta chain was found in a study of molecular identifiers for immune sequencing clone quantification (dated by TCRdb to about 2018). A note on the overall study: For a replicate experiment, the RNA from either 20,000 or 100,000 naive CD8 T cells was divided into five aliquots, and four of those aliquots went on to sequencing. CD8 T cells were used in a methods study to benchmark molecular-identifier clustering-based TCR repertoire sequencing (MIDCIRS) and TCR RNA copy counting.

Trimming takes 0 bases from V and 0 bases from J, and the germline ends sit 6 bases apart. The CDR3 numbers 15 residues from cysteine through phenylalanine. Just CDR3 DNA is preserved here, 45 bases in frame from base 1. Per the germline V gene, SGHVS is the CDR1 and FQNEAQ is the CDR2. This clonotype was seen repeatedly, ten times or more. What antigen it recognizes has not been identified. There are no base qualities to consult, and no much larger clone falls within one base. Library creation used PCR. TCRdb lists the instrument as Illumina HiSeq 4000. Bulk TCR libraries were generated as previously described, with the TCR primers listed in Table S5 used. Total RNA was purified with the Qiagen AllPrep DNA/RNA kit. Before analysis, reads from multiple sequencing runs of one library were combined. On the authors' methods: Reads were retained only if an exact TCR constant sequence was present, and the retained reads were trimmed to 150 nt and grouped according to their 12-nt molecular barcodes. Reads inside each barcode group were sub-clustered using a 15% Levenshtein threshold, and a quality-weighted consensus sequence was constructed for each RNA molecule. Non-functional sequences were filtered out, along with any lower-count sequence sitting one edit away from another sequence. Barcode sub-clusters with fewer than 20% of the maximum read count were removed, based on fitting two negative binomial distributions. The public sequencing data were trimmed at Q25 with fastp and processed into clonotypes with MiXCR by TCRdb, which kept only in-frame beta chains. Here each entry gathers all rows of one CDR3 protein and keeps the most common genes and DNA. The V and J calls and clone size come from TCRdb's table, not from the authors' own analysis. A total of fewer than 350,000 distinct CDR3 sequences appear in this sample, about 21% of them only once. Over 0.7% of the sample is in the top ten clones.

General findings and caveats noted by the study authors: A single cell's worth of spiked-in Jurkat TCR RNA was reported detectable even among 750,000 to 1,000,000 naive CD8 T cells. Naive libraries contained spiked-in Jurkat TCR RNA (approximately ten copies' worth), which is not part of the donor repertoire. Identical TCR molecules sharing a barcode could cause highly expanded clone sizes to be underestimated. Modeling indicated roughly 3.3 TCR RNA copies recovered per cell, compared with about 9.7 by digital PCR, which implies a capture efficiency of approximately 29%. When barcode sub-clustering was left out, chimeric consensus sequences inflated TCR diversity, with chimeras reaching as high as 47%. In CMV-specific effector cells, clones with more than 20 RNA copies accounted for over 99% of molecules, whereas in naive cells such clones accounted for under 1%.

Libraries of naive CD8 T cells were built from approximately 20,000 to 980,000 sorted cells, with 10%, 30% or 50% of the purified RNA used. On a BD FACSAria II, naive CD8 T cells were FACS-sorted as CD8+CD4-CCR7+CD45RA+ and collected into RLT Plus buffer. To test detection sensitivity, Jurkat RNA equal to about nine TCR copies was added to samples of roughly 18,000-1,100,000 naive CD8 T cells. Enrichment of CD8 T cells was done with RosetteSep CD8+ T Cell Enrichment Cocktail plus Ficoll-Paque, and ACK red cell lysis came afterward. Sequences were obtained from naive CD8+ T cells from blood, with Jurkat cell RNA spiked in. The cell subset or site label corresponds to: FACS-sorted CD8+CD4-CCR7+CD45RA+ naive T cells. This clonotype was sampled from a human donor in good health. Some libraries in this study had Jurkat cell RNA spiked in. The rearranged chain carries TRBV7-8 and TRBJ1-5, with the D gene too uncertain to name. The CDR3 reads CASSLASVSNQPQHF. In nucleotides, the sequence is TGTGCCAGCAGCTTAGCATCAGTTAGCAATCAGCCCCAGCATTTT. The CDR3 plus the reference TRBV7-8 and TRBJ1-5 genes for the other parts give the full variable domain: GAGVSQSPRYKVAKRGQDVALRCDPISGHVSLFWYQQALGQGPEFLTYFQNEAQLDKSGLPSDRFFAERPEGSVSTLKIQRTQQEDSAVYLCASSLASVSNQPQHFGDGTRLSIL.